These 8 T cell receptor beta chains came from one sample sequenced in a study of blood T cell repertoires in COVID-19 (dated by TCRdb to 2018 to 2021). The library was made by the immunoSEQ multiplex PCR assay. TCRdb retrieved this table from immuneACCESS and kept in-frame rearrangements only. Not all clones are present; in checked studies, unresolved V genes account for under half, and no reason is known for the remainder. This sample comprises around 230,000 clones, about 90% of them detected only once. 6% to 9% of the sample is in the top ten clones. Material for sequencing was peripheral blood. The source of these receptors is a man aged 55 to 70 who had recovered from COVID-19.

J is TRBJ2-6 and V is TRBV19; D not certain. The CDR3 is 16 residues long. Germline lookup yields CDR1 LNHDA and CDR2 SQIVND (reference sequence). The ends were cut back, 6 bases at V and 2 bases at J, with 14 bases in the middle. Here the CDR3 DNA reads TGTGCCAGTAGCTTCGCGGAAGCAACTGGGGCCAACGTCCTGACTTTC. Its protein is CASSFAEATGANVLTF.

CDR3 sequence reads: CASTRWGGEGGELFF. The CDR3 DNA reads TGTGCCAGCACCCGGTGGGGCGGGGAAGGCGGGGAGCTGTTTTTT. This sequence joins TRBV11-2 and TRBJ2-2; D might be TRBD2 (6 bases). V lost 7 bases to trimming and J lost 7 bases, with 19 bases between them. The CDR3 spans 15 residues. CDR1 and CDR2 (germline): SGHAT, FQNNGV.

This sequence joins TRBV19 and TRBJ1-5; 9 bases map to TRBD1. Trimming at V came to 5 bases and at J to 8 bases, leaving 7 bases not matched to a gene. The CDR3 sequence is 14 residues long. CDR1 is LNHDA, CDR2 SQIVND, per germline (reference sequence). The CDR3 loop reads CASSEGTGREPQHF. CDR3 DNA: TGTGCCAGTAGTGAAGGGACAGGGAGGGAGCCCCAGCATTTT.

V and J are TRBV6-1 and TRBJ1-5; D call uncertain. This CDR3 contains 15 residues. V was clipped by 2 bases and J by 0 bases, with 8 bases between them. Germline V gene lookup returns CDR1 MNHNS and CDR2 SASEGT. CDR3 sequence: CASSERQYSNQPQHF. The CDR3 nucleotides are TGTGCCAGCAGTGAACGTCAGTATAGCAATCAGCCCCAGCATTTT.

V gene TRBV24-1 combines with J gene TRBJ2-3; 7 nucleotides agree with TRBD1. The CDR3 has 14 residues. J gave up 12 bases and V 4 bases, and 12 bases lay outside the gene matches. CDR1 and CDR2 (germline): KGHDR, SFDVKD. CDR3 DNA sequence: TGTGCCACCAGTGACCACTCTAGGGCAGGGGGACAGTATTTT. Translating it yields CATSDHSRAGGQYF.

The rearrangement joins TRBV27 to TRBJ1-2; the D gene is possibly TRBD1 (6 bases). There are 14 residues in the CDR3. Germline-derived CDR1 and CDR2 are MNHEY and SMNVEV (reference sequence). Trimming stripped 5 bases from V and 7 bases from J, with 17 bases between. CDR3 sequence (DNA): TGTGCCAGCAGTCCGGGCAGGGGACGTGGTGGCTACACCTTC. Translation gives CASSPGRGRGGYTF.

Only a few counts were recorded for this clone. The chain joins TRBV28 to TRBJ1-2, with D perhaps TRBD1 (5 bases). The germline CDR1 and CDR2 sequences are MDHEN and SYDVKM. CDR3 length: 12 residues. Trimming removed 6 bases from V and 5 bases from J, with 10 bases in between. Here the CDR3 DNA reads TGTGCCAGCAGGACACCAGGGTATGGCTACACCTTC. The encoded protein is CASRTPGYGYTF.

The V call is TRBV10-3, the J call TRBJ2-2; 10 nucleotides agree with TRBD2. After removal of 5 bases from V and 5 bases from J, the junction contained 8 bases not matched to a gene. CDR3 size: 16 residues. Germline V gene sequence: CDR1 ENHRY, CDR2 SYGVKD. CDR3 amino acids: CAISRERGGITGELFF. The CDR3 coding sequence is TGTGCCATCAGTAGAGAGCGGGGGGGCATAACCGGGGAGCTGTTTTTT.